Below, 30 T cell receptor beta chains from the same sample are listed, as sequenced in a study of technical replicates of blood from a handful of donors. The method was immunoSEQ multiplex PCR; TCRdb's version includes in-frame clones alone and lacks a portion of them. This table has around 92,000 clones, about 95% appearing once. Sequencing used T cells isolated from PBMCs. Receptors were obtained from a human donor in good health.

V usage is TRBV6-6 and J usage is TRBJ1-2; possibly TRBD1 for D (6 bases). Trimming cost V 7 bases and J 3 bases, with 18 bases left between them. CDR1 and CDR2 from the germline V gene are MNHNY and SVGAGI (reference sequence). The CDR3 has 15 amino acids. CDR3 sequence (DNA): TGTGCCAGCAACCCGCTGGGGGCGGGGGACTATGGCTACACCTTC. This gives the protein CASNPLGAGDYGYTF.

This chain joins TRBV7-2 and TRBJ2-7; 9 nucleotides line up with TRBD1. Looked up from germline, CDR1 is SGHTA and CDR2 is FQGNSA. The CDR3 has 15 amino acids. The J segment lost 2 bases and the V segment lost 4 bases, leaving 6 bases of the junction unmatched. CDR3 loop: CASSSATGGAYEQYF. The CDR3 region has the DNA TGTGCCAGCAGCTCCGCGACAGGGGGGGCCTACGAGCAGTACTTC.

J is TRBJ2-7 and V is TRBV6-4; D perhaps matches TRBD2 (6 bases). Per the germline V gene, CDR1 is MRHNA and CDR2 is SNTAGT. V was trimmed by 5 bases and J by 2 bases, leaving 10 bases between them. The CDR3 loop spans 13 amino acids. The CDR3: CASSHGGPYEQYF. The CDR3 DNA reads TGTGCCAGCAGTCACGGGGGACCCTACGAGCAGTACTTC.

The gene calls are TRBV5-6 and TRBJ1-1; no reliable D call. The ends were cut back, 4 bases at V and 0 bases at J, with 13 bases in the middle. Germline V gene data show CDR1 as SGHDT and CDR2 as YYEEEE. This CDR3 has 15 residues. The CDR3: CASSPAGRVNTEAFF. CDR3 in DNA: TGTGCCAGCAGCCCGGCCGGGCGGGTGAACACTGAAGCTTTCTTT.

V and J are TRBV2 and TRBJ1-3; TRBD1 matches at 10 bases. CDR3 length: 17 residues. Germline CDR1 is SNHLY and CDR2 is FYNNEI. V was clipped by 6 bases and J by 4 bases; unmatched bases: 12. CDR3 bases: TGTGCCAGCAGCCCCCACCCCCGGGACAGGGGCGGAAACACCATATATTTT. It codes for CASSPHPRDRGGNTIYF. Combining the CDR3 with reference TRBV2 and TRBJ1-3 gives the whole variable domain EPEVTQTPSHQVTQMGQEVILRCVPISNHLYFYWYRQILGQKVEFLVSFYNNEISEKSEIFDDQFSVERPDGSNFTLKIRSTKLEDSAMYFCASSPHPRDRGGNTIYFGEGSWLTVV.

This chain uses TRBV7-6 with TRBJ2-6, with D perhaps matching TRBD2 (5 bases). The V and J ends lost 5 bases and 0 bases respectively, with 11 bases between them. This CDR3 is 16 amino acids long. Germline CDR1 and CDR2: SGHVS and FNYEAQ. CDR3 DNA: TGTGCCAGCAGCGGGGTGGGGAGCTCTGGGGCCAACGTCCTGACTTTC. Its protein product is CASSGVGSSGANVLTF. Full variable domain (missing parts from reference TRBV7-6 and TRBJ2-6): GAGVSQSPRYKVTKRGQDVALRCDPISGHVSLYWYRQALGQGPEFLTYFNYEAQQDKSGLPNDRFSAERPEGSISTLTIQRTEQRDSAMYRCASSGVGSSGANVLTFGAGSRLTVL.

Regarding this clone: The junction differs from germline at one of its ends, possibly a read error. This sequence joins TRBV7-7 and TRBJ2-1; D unclear. Germline loops: CDR1 SSHAT, CDR2 FNYEAQ (reference sequence). This CDR3 comprises 15 residues. The CDR3 DNA reads TGTGCTAGCAGCTTAGGTATTGAACGGTACAATGAGCAGTTCTTC. This translates into CASSLGIERYNEQFF. Full variable domain (remainder filled in from reference TRBV7-7 and TRBJ2-1): GAGVSQSPRYKVTKRGQDVTLRCDPISSHATLYWYQQALGQGPEFLTYFNYEAQPDKSGLPSDRFSAERPEGSISTLTIQRTEQRDSAMYRCASSLGIERYNEQFFGPGTRLTVL.

This sequence joins TRBV18 and TRBJ2-7, with 7 positions matching TRBD1. The trim removed 3 bases at V and 6 bases at J, leaving 5 bases unmatched. CDR3 length equals 13 residues. Germline-derived CDR1 and CDR2 are KGHSH and LQKENI. The CDR3 sequence is CASSPKHRGEQYF. The DNA for the CDR3 is TGTGCCAGCTCACCTAAACACAGGGGCGAGCAGTACTTC.

The chain recombines TRBV4-2 with TRBJ2-1; D is uncertain. The CDR3 totals 16 residues. V was clipped by 0 bases and J by 4 bases, with 13 bases between them. Germline V gene lookup returns CDR1 LGHNA and CDR2 YNFKEQ. Written as DNA, the CDR3 is TGTGCCAGCAGCCAAGAGCCCCGAAGCACGTACAATGAGCAGTTCTTC. It is translated as CASSQEPRSTYNEQFF.

The V and J genes are TRBV30 and TRBJ1-5; D is unresolved. This CDR3 comprises 13 residues. V lost 1 base and J 1 base, leaving 5 bases between the germline ends. The germline CDR1 and CDR2 sequences are GTSNPN and SVGIG (reference sequence). This CDR3 is CAWSERSNQPQHF. The CDR3 DNA is TGTGCCTGGAGTGAACGGAGCAATCAGCCCCAGCATTTT. The variable domain in full, completed from reference TRBV30 and TRBJ1-5, reads SQTIHQWPATLVQPVGSPLSLECTVEGTSNPNLYWYRQAAGRGLQLLFYSVGIGQISSEVPQNLSASRPQDRQFILSSKKLLLSDSGFYLCAWSERSNQPQHFGDGTRLSIL.

V is TRBV4-1 and J is TRBJ2-1; 8 nucleotides match TRBD2. V shed 0 bases, J shed 4 bases, and the junction held 5 bases outside the gene matches. CDR1 and CDR2 (germline): MGHRA, YSYEKL. The CDR3 totals 16 residues. In DNA form, the CDR3 reads TGCGCCAGCAGCCAAGAGTGGGTAGCGGGGTACAATGAGCAGTTCTTC. Translating gives CASSQEWVAGYNEQFF.

The chain joins TRBV19 to TRBJ1-1; 9 bases line up with TRBD1. CDR1 and CDR2 (germline): LNHDA, SQIVND (reference sequence). This CDR3 spans 16 amino acids. J gave up 4 bases and V 7 bases, and 13 bases lay outside the gene matches. As DNA, the CDR3 is TGTGCCAGTACAACCTTTCTTGGGACAGGGCCCACTGAAGCTTTCTTT. It encodes CASTTFLGTGPTEAFF. Full variable domain (remainder filled in from reference TRBV19 and TRBJ1-1): DGGITQSPKYLFRKEGQNVTLSCEQNLNHDAMYWYRQDPGQGLRLIYYSQIVNDFQKGDIAEGYSVSREKKESFPLTVTSAQKNPTAFYLCASTTFLGTGPTEAFFGQGTRLTVV.

The V gene is TRBV5-1, the J gene TRBJ1-2, with 7 bases that match TRBD1. CDR1 SGHRS and CDR2 YFSETQ come from the germline V gene. The CDR3 loop spans 13 amino acids. The J segment lost 8 bases and the V segment lost 0 bases, leaving 4 bases of the junction unmatched. The CDR3 spells CASSLEGGQGYTF. Written as DNA, the CDR3 is TGCGCCAGCAGCTTGGAAGGGGGCCAGGGCTACACCTTC.

V gene TRBV13 combines with J gene TRBJ1-2, with 11 positions matching TRBD1. From germline, CDR1 is PRHDT and CDR2 FYEKMQ (reference sequence). After removal of 1 base from V and 3 bases from J, the junction contained 4 bases not matched to a gene. The CDR3 length is 16 residues. CDR3 DNA sequence: TGTGCCAGCAGCTTAGAGGCGGGACAGGGGGACTATGGCTACACCTTC. It yields the protein CASSLEAGQGDYGYTF. Combining the CDR3 with reference TRBV13 and TRBJ1-2 gives the whole variable domain AAGVIQSPRHLIKEKRETATLKCYPIPRHDTVYWYQQGPGQDPQFLISFYEKMQSDKGSIPDRFSAQQFSDYHSELNMSSLELGDSALYFCASSLEAGQGDYGYTFGSGTRLTVV.

The chain has TRBV5-1 and TRBJ2-1, with 10 bases identical to TRBD2. V lost 0 bases, J lost 0 bases, and 0 bases stayed unmatched. The length of the CDR3 is 16 residues. CDR1 and CDR2 from the germline V gene are SGHRS and YFSETQ. The CDR3 reads CASSLGLAGSYNEQFF. CDR3 nucleotides: TGCGCCAGCAGCTTGGGACTAGCGGGCTCCTACAATGAGCAGTTCTTC.

The V call is TRBV6-5, the J call TRBJ1-1, with 8 nucleotides matching TRBD1. Germline trimming cut 9 bases from V and 0 bases from J; bases unmatched to any gene: 6. The germline CDR1 and CDR2 sequences are MNHEY and SVGAGI. The CDR3 has 14 amino acids. DNA of the CDR3: TGTGCCAGTAACAGGGGGGGCATGAACACTGAAGCTTTCTTT. Protein: CASNRGGMNTEAFF.

This chain links TRBV5-4 with TRBJ1-1; a weak D match, TRBD1 (6 bases). The V gene's germline CDR1 is SGHNT and CDR2 YYREEE (reference sequence). The CDR3 has 14 residues. The V end was cut by 1 base, the J end by 5 bases, with 12 bases between. CDR3 in DNA: TGTGCCAGCAGCTTGAGGGATAGGGGGACTGAAGCTTTCTTT. Amino acid sequence: CASSLRDRGTEAFF.

This chain uses TRBV27 with TRBJ2-7; 8 bases fit TRBD2. J was trimmed by 5 bases and V by 2 bases; bases with no gene match: 2. CDR3 size: 13 residues. From germline, CDR1 is MNHEY and CDR2 SMNVEV (reference sequence). The chain's CDR3 is CASSLGTRNEQYF. The DNA for the CDR3 is TGTGCCAGCAGTTTAGGGACTAGAAACGAGCAGTACTTC.

The CDR3 loop reads CASSNSPYEQYF. CDR3 DNA: TGTGCCAGCAGTAACTCACCCTACGAGCAGTACTTC. The chain links TRBV27 to TRBJ2-7; D is uncertain. Trimming took 5 bases from V and 2 from J, leaving 7 bases between them. This CDR3 spans 12 amino acids. Germline CDR1 is MNHEY and CDR2 is SMNVEV (reference sequence).

The chain uses TRBV27 and TRBJ2-2; D possibly corresponds to TRBD2 (6 bases). Germline CDR1 MNHEY, CDR2 SMNVEV (reference sequence). This CDR3 is built from 16 residues. The ends were cut back, 3 bases at V and 0 bases at J, with 11 bases in the middle. CDR3 residues: CASSFGGLPNTGELFF. The CDR3 coding sequence is TGTGCCAGCAGTTTTGGGGGACTGCCGAACACCGGGGAGCTGTTTTTT.

The chain is built from TRBV6-6 and TRBJ1-2; tentatively, D is TRBD1 (5 bases). The CDR3 has 15 amino acids. In germline, CDR1 is MNHNY, CDR2 SVGAGI (reference sequence). The V and J ends lost 4 bases and 14 bases respectively, with 26 bases between them. The chain's CDR3 is CASSSLTGTQAGGTF. The CDR3 bases are TGTGCCAGCAGTTCCTTAACCGGGACTCAGGCGGGGGGGACCTTC.

This sequence joins TRBV7-6 and TRBJ2-2; no reliable D call. The CDR3 has 14 residues. V lost 1 base to trimming and J lost 6 bases, with 9 bases between them. The germline gives CDR1 SGHVS, CDR2 FNYEAQ. The CDR3 protein is CASSLVLNPGELFF. DNA for the CDR3: TGTGCCAGCAGCTTAGTTCTAAACCCCGGGGAGCTGTTTTTT. Based on the CDR3 plus reference TRBV7-6 and TRBJ2-2, the full variable domain is GAGVSQSPRYKVTKRGQDVALRCDPISGHVSLYWYRQALGQGPEFLTYFNYEAQQDKSGLPNDRFSAERPEGSISTLTIQRTEQRDSAMYRCASSLVLNPGELFFGEGSRLTVL.

The J gene is TRBJ1-2, the V gene TRBV28; D unclear. In germline, CDR1 is MDHEN, CDR2 SYDVKM. V dropped 1 base and J dropped 3 bases, with 12 bases sitting between them. This CDR3 is built from 15 residues. Here the CDR3 reads CASSLLDFFDYGYTF. In DNA form, the CDR3 reads TGTGCCAGCAGTTTATTGGACTTTTTCGACTATGGCTACACCTTC.

The V and J genes are TRBV5-6 and TRBJ1-1; D might be TRBD1 (6 bases). CDR3 length: 15 residues. Deletions cut 4 bases from V and 1 base from J, with 14 bases between. Germline V CDR1 and CDR2: SGHDT, YYEEEE. Here the CDR3 DNA reads TGTGCCAGCAGCGCAGTACAGGGAAAGAACACTGAAGCTTTCTTT. Its protein product is CASSAVQGKNTEAFF.

This clone has a single count. CDR3 in amino acids: CASGPGEGYTF. CDR3 nucleotides: TGTGCCAGCGGTCCAGGGGAAGGCTACACCTTC. This chain joins TRBV5-6 and TRBJ1-2; possible D gene TRBD1, 6 bases. CDR1 is SGHDT and CDR2 is YYEEEE in the germline V gene. The CDR3 sequence is 11 residues long. V dropped 7 bases and J dropped 8 bases, with 12 bases sitting between them.

The chain is built from TRBV9 and TRBJ2-7, with TRBD2 as a possible D gene (6 bases). The length of the CDR3 is 14 residues. Germline CDR1 and CDR2: SGDLS and YYNGEE. Trimming removed 1 base from V and 12 bases from J, with 20 bases in between. The CDR3 here is CASSVLLTSPRRYF. Here the CDR3 DNA reads TGTGCCAGCAGCGTACTACTGACTAGTCCTCGACGGTACTTC.

The genes are TRBV5-1 and TRBJ1-2; D is possibly TRBD1 (5 bases). V was clipped by 0 bases and J by 1 base, with 10 bases between them. The length of the CDR3 is 15 residues. Per germline, CDR1 SGHRS and CDR2 YFSETQ. CDR3 sequence reads: CASSLGDGSNYGYTF. The CDR3 region has the DNA TGCGCCAGCAGCTTGGGGGACGGGAGTAACTATGGCTACACCTTC.

The V and J genes are TRBV19 and TRBJ1-2; TRBD1 aligns across 8 bases. CDR1 is LNHDA and CDR2 is SQIVND in the germline V gene (reference sequence). The CDR3 totals 13 residues. V lost 5 bases and J lost 6; bases outside the gene matches: 5. CDR3 region: CASSGDRGNGYTF. The CDR3 DNA is TGTGCCAGTAGTGGAGACAGGGGCAATGGCTACACCTTC.

The chain links TRBV18 to TRBJ2-7; TRBD1 matches 8 bases. Per germline, CDR1 KGHSH and CDR2 LQKENI. The CDR3 loop spans 16 amino acids. V lost 0 bases and J lost 3; bases outside the gene matches: 7. CDR3 loop: CASSPPTGAGGYEQYF. The CDR3 DNA reads TGTGCCAGCTCACCACCGACAGGGGCGGGTGGCTACGAGCAGTACTTC.

The V call is TRBV2, the J call TRBJ2-7; D call uncertain. CDR1 and CDR2 (germline): SNHLY, FYNNEI. Trimming shortened V by 5 bases and J by 0 bases, and 5 bases separated the two germline ends. The CDR3 has 12 amino acids. The CDR3 bases are TGTGCCAGCAGTTCCTTCTCCTACGAGCAGTACTTC. Its protein product is CASSSFSYEQYF. Combining the CDR3 with reference TRBV2 and TRBJ2-7 gives the whole variable domain EPEVTQTPSHQVTQMGQEVILRCVPISNHLYFYWYRQILGQKVEFLVSFYNNEISEKSEIFDDQFSVERPDGSNFTLKIRSTKLEDSAMYFCASSSFSYEQYFGPGTRLTVT.